Listed below are T cell receptor beta chains from one sample, sequenced in a study of T cells in Graves' hyperthyroidism and ophthalmopathy. TCRdb re-derived calls from the multiplex PCR reads in MiXCR, one entry per CDR3 protein. This sample has over 650,000 distinct CDR3 sequences; about a sixth occur once, and the top ten carry around 8.1%. The sequencing input was blood. The source is a young man with Graves' hyperthyroidism. Both conserved end residues are part of each CDR3. Fields, in order: V gene, J gene, clone size, D gene, CDR3 DNA, CDR3 protein. A D gene is named only where the DNA matches it firmly. Size is omitted from some rows. Given values are once, few, many or a class for expanded clones.

TRBV13	TRBJ2-3	many	-	TGTGCCAGCAGCTTAGGGCTAGCTCGGCCAGATACGCAGTATTTT	CASSLGLARPDTQYF
TRBV2	TRBJ1-1	many	TRBD1	TGTGCCAGCAGGCGGACAGGGGCCCGGAACACTGAAGCTTTCTTT	CASRRTGARNTEAFF
TRBV28	TRBJ2-1	-	TRBD1	TGTGCCAGCAGTTTTGTCCGGGACAGGGGATACCATGAGCAGTTCTTC	CASSFVRDRGYHEQFF
TRBV27	TRBJ1-4	few	TRBD1	TGTGCCAGCAGTTTAAGAGGGACAGTACCTGCAACTAATGAAAAACTGTTTTTT	CASSLRGTVPATNEKLFF
TRBV12-3/TRBV12-4	TRBJ2-6	many	-	TGTGCCAGCAGTCAAAGCCCCTCTGGGGCCAACGTCCTGACTTTC	CASSQSPSGANVLTF
TRBV20-1	TRBJ1-1	few	TRBD1	TGCAGTGCCCTCAGACAGGGCGGTGAAGCTTTCTTT	CSALRQGGEAFF
TRBV5-1	TRBJ2-2	many	-	TGCGCCAGCAGAGAAGGGAACGGGGAGCTGTTTTTT	CASREGNGELFF
TRBV7-9	TRBJ1-2	few	-	TGTGCCAGCAGCATAGGCGGAGCAGCTAACTATGGCTACACCTTC	CASSIGGAANYGYTF
TRBV3-1	TRBJ1-6	many	-	TGTGCCAGCAGCCATGGAGGACAGAACATGTATAATTCACCCCTCCACTTT	CASSHGGQNMYNSPLHF
TRBV12-3/TRBV12-4	TRBJ2-2	many	TRBD1	TGTGCCAGCAGTTCGGACAGGGCGAACACCGGGGAGCTGTTTTTT	CASSSDRANTGELFF
TRBV3-1	TRBJ2-6	-	-	TGTGCCACCTCCAGCTCTGGGGCCAACGTCCTGACTTTC	CATSSSGANVLTF
TRBV28	TRBJ1-2	many	-	TGTGCCAGCACCGAGGGCGGGGGAAGTTTGTATGGCTACACCTTC	CASTEGGGSLYGYTF
TRBV7-2	TRBJ2-1	many	TRBD1	TGTGCCAGCAGCTTAGACCGGGACAGGGTATATGAGCAGTTCTTC	CASSLDRDRVYEQFF
TRBV20-1	TRBJ1-5	-	-	TGCAGTGCTAGAGATTGGTATAGCAATCAGCCCCAGCATTTT	CSARDWYSNQPQHF
TRBV4-3	TRBJ2-2	-	TRBD2	TGCGCCAGCAGCCAAGAGGCGAGCGGGAGGCGAACCGGGGAGCTGTTTTTT	CASSQEASGRRTGELFF
TRBV7-9	TRBJ2-5	-	-	TGTGCCAGCAGCTCCCCGGAAGTGCAAGAGACCCAGTACTTC	CASSSPEVQETQYF
TRBV6-1	TRBJ1-2	few	-	TGTGCCAGCAGTGCCTACAGCCCCCCCTACACCTTC	CASSAYSPPYTF
TRBV29-1	TRBJ2-1	-	-	TGCAGCGTTCTGACAGGTAACAATGAGCAGTTCTTC	CSVLTGNNEQFF
TRBV30	TRBJ2-1	many	-	TGTGCCTGGAGTGTTCAGTACGGTGCGGAGCAGTTCTTC	CAWSVQYGAEQFF
TRBV5-8	TRBJ2-7	few	-	TGTGCCAGCAGCTTGTTTCTAGGCCACTACGGGCAGTACTTC	CASSLFLGHYGQYF
TRBV7-9	TRBJ2-4	-	TRBD2	TGTGCCAGCAGCTCCCAGACTAGCGGGAGCACCAAAAACATTCAGTACTTC	CASSSQTSGSTKNIQYF
TRBV7-2	TRBJ1-5	few	TRBD1	TGTGCCAGCAGCTTAGCCGAGACAGGGGGAGGCAATCAGCCCCAGCATTTT	CASSLAETGGGNQPQHF
TRBV11-1	TRBJ2-2	many	-	TGTGCCAGCAGCTTCCCCGGGGTAAGGACCGGGGAGCTGTTTTTT	CASSFPGVRTGELFF
TRBV5-1	TRBJ1-4	-	-	TGCGCCAGCAGCCCAGACTCAACTAATGAAAAACTGTTTTTT	CASSPDSTNEKLFF
TRBV11-3	TRBJ2-7	many	-	TGTGCCAGCAGCCACTCCGGGACCAGCTCCTACGAGCAGTACTTC	CASSHSGTSSYEQYF
TRBV27	TRBJ1-1	many	TRBD1	TGTGCCAGCAGTGGGGTACAGGGGGGGAACACTGAAGCTTTCTTT	CASSGVQGGNTEAFF
TRBV29-1	TRBJ2-1	-	TRBD2	TGCAGCGTTGATGAAAGCGGGAGACGGAATGAGCAGTTCTTC	CSVDESGRRNEQFF
TRBV3-1	TRBJ2-5	many	-	TGTGCCAGCAGCCAAGGAGTGAGGGAGACCCAGTACTTC	CASSQGVRETQYF
TRBV7-8	TRBJ1-4	few	-	TGTGCCAGCAAGCGACAGGAGATGGAAAAACTGTTTTTT	CASKRQEMEKLFF
TRBV20-1	TRBJ2-7	many	TRBD1	TGCAGTGCTAGTTCGGGACAGGGGGCGCCCGAGCAGTACTTC	CSASSGQGAPEQYF
TRBV2	TRBJ2-1	many	-	TGTGCCAGCAGTGGCGGGGGCAGGGCGTGGAATGAGCAGTTCTTC	CASSGGGRAWNEQFF
TRBV10-2	TRBJ1-6	-	-	TGCGCCAGCAGTGAGGATTTGGGGGGGCCGAGCTCCTATAATTCACCCCTCCACTTT	CASSEDLGGPSSYNSPLHF
TRBV7-3	TRBJ2-7	few	-	TGTGCCAGCAGCCCCAGCCCCGGACGATTCTACGAGCAGTACTTC	CASSPSPGRFYEQYF
TRBV5-1	TRBJ2-2	-	TRBD2	TGCGCCAGCAGCAGAGTAGCGGGAGGGCCCGCCGGGGAGCTGTTTTTT	CASSRVAGGPAGELFF
TRBV2	TRBJ1-2	many	-	TGTGCCAGCAGCCTTTCTCACACCTATGGCTACACCTTC	CASSLSHTYGYTF
TRBV6-2/TRBV6-3	TRBJ2-1	many	TRBD2	TGTGCCAGCAGAACCAGCGGGGGCCGAGACAATGAGCAGTTCTTC	CASRTSGGRDNEQFF
TRBV7-3	TRBJ2-3	many	-	TGTGCCAGCAGCTTCGGACAGAGCACAGATACGCAGTATTTT	CASSFGQSTDTQYF
TRBV12-3/TRBV12-4	TRBJ2-7	many	TRBD2	TGTGCCAGCAGTTTGGGACTAGCGGGCGGTTGGGAGCAGTACTTC	CASSLGLAGGWEQYF
TRBV6-1	TRBJ2-1	-	-	TGTGCCAGCAGCACCAATCCTTTTGAGCAGTTCTTC	CASSTNPFEQFF
TRBV28	TRBJ1-1	many	TRBD1	TGTGCCAGCAGTCCCCGGGACAGCAACTCTAGGAACACTGAAGCTTTCTTT	CASSPRDSNSRNTEAFF
TRBV2	TRBJ1-5	many	-	TGTGCCAGCAGTGGGAGGCGGAGATATAGCAATCAGCCCCAGCATTTT	CASSGRRRYSNQPQHF
TRBV12-3/TRBV12-4	TRBJ1-2	-	TRBD1	TGTGCCAGCATTCCACCAGGGGGCAGCTATGGCTACACCTTC	CASIPPGGSYGYTF
TRBV6-1	TRBJ2-7	many	-	TGTGCCAGCAGTTCACGGGCTGGACGGAAATCCTACGAGCAGTACTTC	CASSSRAGRKSYEQYF
TRBV30	TRBJ2-2	few	-	TGTGCCTGGAGTGGAAGTTTCGGGGAGCTGTTTTTT	CAWSGSFGELFF
TRBV28	TRBJ2-3	-	-	TGTGCCGGAAACAGGGGAGGGACGGACACAGATACGCAGTATTTT	CAGNRGGTDTDTQYF
TRBV28	TRBJ1-1	many	-	TGTGCCAGCAGTCAGGGACATCTGGGCACTGAAGCTTTCTTT	CASSQGHLGTEAFF
TRBV7-2	TRBJ2-7	many	TRBD1	TGTGCCAGCAGCTTTTTAATGGGGACAGGGGTCTTCCACGAGCAGTACTTC	CASSFLMGTGVFHEQYF
TRBV24-1	TRBJ2-3	many	TRBD1	TGTGCCGCGGGACAGGGGGCGACAGATACGCAGTATTTT	CAAGQGATDTQYF